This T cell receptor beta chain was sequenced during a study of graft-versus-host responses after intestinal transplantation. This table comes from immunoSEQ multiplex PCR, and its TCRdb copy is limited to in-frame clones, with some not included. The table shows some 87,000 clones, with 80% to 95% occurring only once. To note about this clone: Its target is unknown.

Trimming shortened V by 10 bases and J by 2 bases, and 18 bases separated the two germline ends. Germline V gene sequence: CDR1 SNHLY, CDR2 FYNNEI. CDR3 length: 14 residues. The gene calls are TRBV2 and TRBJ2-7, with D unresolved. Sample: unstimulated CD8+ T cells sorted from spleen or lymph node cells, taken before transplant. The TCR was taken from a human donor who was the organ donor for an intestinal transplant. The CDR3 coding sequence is TGTGCCACGAGACCCCCCGACATGGCCTACGAGCAGTACTTC. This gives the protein CATRPPDMAYEQYF.